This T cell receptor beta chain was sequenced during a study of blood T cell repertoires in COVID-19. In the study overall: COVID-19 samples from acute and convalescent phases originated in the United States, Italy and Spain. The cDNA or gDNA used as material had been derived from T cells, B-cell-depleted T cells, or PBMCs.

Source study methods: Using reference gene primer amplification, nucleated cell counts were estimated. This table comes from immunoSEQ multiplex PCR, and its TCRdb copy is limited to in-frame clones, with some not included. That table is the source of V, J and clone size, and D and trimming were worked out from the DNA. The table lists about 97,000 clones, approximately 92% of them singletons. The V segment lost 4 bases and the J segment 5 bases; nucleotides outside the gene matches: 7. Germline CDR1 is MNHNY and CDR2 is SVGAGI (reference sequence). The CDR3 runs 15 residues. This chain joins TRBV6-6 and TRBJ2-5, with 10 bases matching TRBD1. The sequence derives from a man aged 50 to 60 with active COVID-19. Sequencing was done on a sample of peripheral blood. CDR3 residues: CASSFLTGGLETQYF. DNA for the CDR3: TGTGCCAGCAGTTTTTTGACAGGGGGCTTGGAGACCCAGTACTTC.